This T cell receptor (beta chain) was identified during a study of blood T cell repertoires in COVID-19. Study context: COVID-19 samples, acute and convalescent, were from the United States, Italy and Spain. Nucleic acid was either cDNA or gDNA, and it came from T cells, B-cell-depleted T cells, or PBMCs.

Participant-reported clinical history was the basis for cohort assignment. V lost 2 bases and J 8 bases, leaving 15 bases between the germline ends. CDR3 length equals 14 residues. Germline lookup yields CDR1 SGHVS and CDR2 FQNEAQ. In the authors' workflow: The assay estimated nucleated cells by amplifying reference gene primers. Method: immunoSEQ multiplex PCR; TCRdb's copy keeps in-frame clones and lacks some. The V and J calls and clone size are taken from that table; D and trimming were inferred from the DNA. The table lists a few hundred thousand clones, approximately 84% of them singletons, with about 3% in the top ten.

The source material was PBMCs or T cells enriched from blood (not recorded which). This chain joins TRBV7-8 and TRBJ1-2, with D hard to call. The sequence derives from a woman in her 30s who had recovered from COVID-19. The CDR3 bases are TGTGCCAGCAGCTTATCTGGCCCCAGCAGGGGCTACACCTTC. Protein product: CASSLSGPSRGYTF.